The 29 T cell receptor beta chains given below trace back to one sample, sequenced in a study of T-cell reconstitution after alpha-beta-depleted transplantation in children. Researchers prepared the TCRbeta library using unique molecular identifiers, the study reports. TCRdb analysed the PCR reads with MiXCR anew, one entry per CDR3 protein. This sample carries 75,000 to 100,000 distinct CDR3 sequences, roughly 8.3% of them seen once, and the ten largest clones take 5.5% to 7%. The sample was PBMCs from the stem cell graft donor, taken from the stem cell graft. Receptors were obtained from a human donor who donated a stem cell graft to a child with congenital amegakaryocytic thrombocytopenia.

The V and J genes are TRBV2 and TRBJ1-5; 8 nucleotides match TRBD1. V shed 5 bases, J shed 9 bases, and the junction held 12 bases outside the gene matches. Germline V gives CDR1 SNHLY, CDR2 FYNNEI. The CDR3 has 15 residues. CDR3 sequence (DNA): TGTGCCAGCAGTAAACAGGGGGACCTTTTTTCGCCCCAGCATTTT. Translation gives CASSKQGDLFSPQHF.

This clonotype came up many times. This chain uses TRBV20-1 with TRBJ2-1; 8 nucleotides align to TRBD2. J was trimmed by 6 bases and V by 0 bases; bases with no gene match: 7. This CDR3 spans 15 amino acids. Germline V gene data show CDR1 as DFQATT and CDR2 as SNEGSKA (reference sequence). CDR3 amino acids: CSARDTGGGINEQFF. The CDR3 nucleotides read TGCAGTGCTAGAGATACTGGCGGGGGGATCAATGAGCAGTTCTTC.

This clonotype rates as medium-sized. The V call is TRBV5-1, the J call TRBJ2-1; D may be TRBD2 (5 bases). The V gene's germline CDR1 is SGHRS and CDR2 YFSETQ. The CDR3 totals 12 residues. The V and J ends lost 4 bases and 6 bases respectively, with 8 bases between them. Here the CDR3 DNA reads TGCGCCAGCAGCCCTACTAGCAATGAGCAGTTCTTC. This gives the protein CASSPTSNEQFF.

This clonotype was seen at least ten times. The chain uses TRBV7-2 and TRBJ2-3; D is unclear. Germline values: CDR1 SGHTA, CDR2 FQGNSA. This CDR3 has 14 residues. Trimming left V 1 base short and J 0 bases short, with 5 bases between. CDR3 residues: CASSLVGSTDTQYF. The DNA for the CDR3 is TGTGCCAGCAGCTTAGTAGGCAGCACAGATACGCAGTATTTT.

This clonotype was detected a few times. CDR3: CASSKAGTGTYEQYF. The CDR3 DNA reads TGTGCCTCCAGCAAAGCCGGGACTGGGACATACGAGCAGTACTTC. The V gene is TRBV3-1, the J gene TRBJ2-7; D may match TRBD1 or TRBD2 (6 bases each). Germline CDR1 and CDR2: LGHDT and YNNKEL (reference sequence). The length of the CDR3 is 15 residues. The V gene lost 11 bases and the J gene lost 4 bases, with 24 bases spanning the gap.

This clonotype was counted many times. The chain employs TRBV6-5 and TRBJ1-4; TRBD1 agrees at 8 bases. This CDR3 spans 15 amino acids. After removal of 2 bases from V and 1 base from J, the junction contained 0 bases not matched to a gene. From germline, CDR1 is MNHEY and CDR2 SVGAGI. The CDR3 protein is CASSYTGGTNEKLFF. The DNA of the CDR3 is TGTGCCAGCAGTTACACAGGGGGAACTAATGAAAAACTGTTTTTT.

This clonotype was seen repeatedly, ten times or more. This rearrangement joins TRBV2 to TRBJ1-2; maybe TRBD1 (6 bases). The CDR3 sequence is 12 residues long. Germline values: CDR1 SNHLY, CDR2 FYNNEI. V was pared by 7 bases and J by 8 bases, with 14 bases between. As DNA, the CDR3 is TGTGCCAGCACGGGCAACAGGGTGGGCTACACCTTC. Encoded protein: CASTGNRVGYTF.

This clonotype was seen repeatedly, ten times or more. The V call is TRBV6-5, the J call TRBJ2-7, with D hard to call. From germline, CDR1 is MNHEY and CDR2 SVGAGI. The CDR3 extends over 13 amino acids. Trimming stripped 0 bases from V and 4 bases from J, with 7 bases between. CDR3 protein: CASSYSPVYEQYF. The CDR3 DNA sequence: TGTGCCAGCAGTTACTCGCCCGTTTACGAGCAGTACTTC.

This clonotype was observed at least ten times. The rearrangement links TRBV20-1 to TRBJ1-2, with D perhaps matching TRBD1 (5 bases). CDR1 and CDR2 (germline): DFQATT, SNEGSKA (reference sequence). V was shortened by 6 bases and J by 2 bases, with 13 bases between the two germline ends. This CDR3 is 13 amino acids long. In DNA form, the CDR3 reads TGCAGTGCCCCGGGGCTGACAAACTATGGCTACACCTTC. Translating gives CSAPGLTNYGYTF.

This clonotype was observed many times. J is TRBJ2-1 and V is TRBV20-1; 8 nucleotides align to TRBD1. Germline V gene sequence: CDR1 DFQATT, CDR2 SNEGSKA (reference sequence). V trimming: 5 bases; J trimming: 5 bases; junction bases outside the gene matches: 8. The CDR3 has 14 amino acids. The CDR3 nucleotides are TGCAGTGCTGGAACCGGGACAGGCGACAATGAGCAGTTCTTC. Its protein product is CSAGTGTGDNEQFF.

This clonotype has ten or more counts. V is TRBV5-1 and J is TRBJ2-2; no clear D gene. CDR1 is SGHRS and CDR2 is YFSETQ in the germline V gene. Deletions cut 0 bases from V and 6 bases from J, with 12 bases between. The CDR3 is made up of 15 amino acids. The CDR3 spells CASSLVVQGSGELFF. Here the CDR3 DNA reads TGCGCCAGCAGCTTGGTCGTACAAGGGTCCGGGGAGCTGTTTTTT.

This clonotype was counted many times. V usage is TRBV29-1 and J usage is TRBJ1-1; D might be TRBD1 (5 bases). The germline gives CDR1 SQVTM, CDR2 ANQGSEA. CDR3 length equals 14 residues. V lost 2 bases, J lost 5 bases, and 15 bases lay in between. DNA of the CDR3: TGCAGCGTTGAAAGGTTGGGGGGAAGGACTGAAGCTTTCTTT. Residues: CSVERLGGRTEAFF.

This clonotype was observed a few times. The rearrangement uses TRBV20-1 and TRBJ1-2; 8 bases map to TRBD1. Looked up from germline, CDR1 is DFQATT and CDR2 is SNEGSKA (reference sequence). The V and J ends lost 5 bases and 6 bases, in that order; junction bases with no gene match: 11. This CDR3 has 14 amino acids. The CDR3, as DNA: TGCAGTGCTTTACCGGACAGGGAGGAGAATGGCTACACCTTC. Translating it yields CSALPDREENGYTF.

This clonotype was seen ten or more times. This sequence joins TRBV29-1 and TRBJ2-2; D is uncertain. This CDR3 spans 12 amino acids. Germline CDR1 and CDR2: SQVTM and ANQGSEA. Trimming pared 4 bases from V and 1 base from J, leaving 4 bases between. The CDR3 protein is CSVGENTGELFF. Here the CDR3 DNA reads TGCAGCGTTGGTGAGAACACCGGGGAGCTGTTTTTT.

Many counts were recorded for this clonotype. This chain connects TRBV20-1 to TRBJ1-4; D ambiguous. CDR1 and CDR2 from the germline V gene are DFQATT and SNEGSKA (reference sequence). V lost 1 base and J lost 3, with 15 bases in between. This CDR3 is 16 amino acids long. The CDR3 sequence: CSARGLRVKANEKLFF. Written as DNA, the CDR3 is TGCAGTGCTAGAGGATTAAGGGTTAAGGCTAATGAAAAACTGTTTTTT.

This clonotype appeared many times. The rearrangement joins TRBV20-1 to TRBJ2-3; no clear D. CDR3 size: 16 residues. The germline V gene has CDR1 DFQATT and CDR2 SNEGSKA (reference sequence). Trimming removed 0 bases from V and 2 bases from J, with 15 bases in between. In DNA, the CDR3 is TGCAGTGCTAGAGATCTTCAGCAAGGCGACACAGATACGCAGTATTTT. This codes for CSARDLQQGDTDTQYF.

In its sample, this clonotype was seen many times. This chain connects TRBV18 to TRBJ2-1; D assignment may be TRBD1 or TRBD2 (5 bases each). CDR1 and CDR2 from the germline V gene are KGHSH and LQKENI. The CDR3 sequence is 13 residues long. V lost 8 bases and J 5 bases, leaving 13 bases between the germline ends. This CDR3 is CASRGRGHNEQFF. CDR3 coding DNA: TGTGCCAGCCGGGGACGCGGGCACAATGAGCAGTTCTTC.

This clonotype was counted ten times or more. The V and J genes are TRBV3-1 and TRBJ2-5; a weak D match, TRBD2 (6 bases). The V gene's germline CDR1 is LGHDT and CDR2 YNNKEL (reference sequence). The V end lost 1 base, the J end lost 2 bases, and 26 bases lay between the germline ends. This CDR3 is 20 amino acids long. The CDR3, as DNA: TGTGCCAGCAGCCAAGGTCTGCCAGGCGCGACGACGGGGGTTCAAGAGACCCAGTACTTC. It translates to CASSQGLPGATTGVQETQYF.

This clonotype was counted many times. The rearrangement uses TRBV12-3 or TRBV12-4 and TRBJ2-3; maybe TRBD2 (7 bases). V shed 0 bases and J shed 2 bases, with 15 bases lying between them. CDR3 size: 17 residues. CDR3 DNA: TGTGCCAGCAGTTTAGCGCTCGGACGGGGGGCCACAGATACGCAGTATTTT. Translated, it gives CASSLALGRGATDTQYF.

In its sample, this clonotype was seen many times. This chain uses TRBV29-1 with TRBJ2-1; 8 nucleotides agree with TRBD2. This CDR3 contains 13 residues. Germline CDR1 is SQVTM and CDR2 is ANQGSEA. V was clipped by 7 bases and J by 5 bases; unmatched bases: 7. The CDR3 nucleotides are TGCAGCGCACTGACTAGCGCCAACAATGAGCAGTTCTTC. This codes for CSALTSANNEQFF.

V gene TRBV4-1 combines with J gene TRBJ1-2; D is possibly TRBD1 (6 bases). Germline V gene data show CDR1 as MGHRA and CDR2 as YSYEKL. The CDR3 totals 16 residues. Trimming took 1 base from V and 6 from J, leaving 18 bases between them. The CDR3 DNA follows: TGCGCCAGCAGCCAAGGCTGGGCGGGGGGCGAGAATGGCTACACCTTC. It codes for CASSQGWAGGENGYTF.

This clonotype was found many times. The gene calls are TRBV6-5 and TRBJ1-2; D not certain. Germline V gives CDR1 MNHEY, CDR2 SVGAGI. The CDR3 is 14 amino acids. Trimming took off 4 bases at V and 3 bases at J, with 12 bases between the two ends. This CDR3 reads CASSSLGSHYGYTF. The CDR3 DNA follows: TGTGCCAGCAGTTCGCTAGGGTCCCACTATGGCTACACCTTC.

This clonotype was seen many times. The CDR3 spells CASSFDRARETQYF. DNA of the CDR3: TGTGCCAGCAGCTTCGACAGGGCGCGAGAGACCCAGTACTTC. The V gene is TRBV11-2, the J gene TRBJ2-5; 7 bases match TRBD1. The CDR3 consists of 14 residues. Germline V gene sequence: CDR1 SGHAT, CDR2 FQNNGV. V shed 3 bases and J 4 bases; nucleotides not matched to a gene: 5. Together with reference TRBV11-2 and TRBJ2-5, the CDR3 gives the full variable domain: EAGVAQSPRYKIIEKRQSVAFWCNPISGHATLYWYQQILGQGPKLLIQFQNNGVVDDSQLPKDRFSAERLKGVDSTLKIQPAKLEDSAVYLCASSFDRARETQYFGPGTRLLVL.

This clonotype was seen many times. This chain links TRBV2 with TRBJ1-1; D might be TRBD1 (5 bases). Germline loops: CDR1 SNHLY, CDR2 FYNNEI. V was shortened by 7 bases and J by 1 base, with 10 bases between the two germline ends. This CDR3 has 13 residues. CDR3: CASIGGANTEAFF. In DNA form, the CDR3 reads TGTGCCAGCATCGGAGGGGCGAACACTGAAGCTTTCTTT.

This clonotype came up many times. The chain has TRBV28 and TRBJ1-1; the match to TRBD1 covers 9 bases. V lost 8 bases, J lost 0 bases, and 7 bases stayed unmatched. Germline V gene data show CDR1 as MDHEN and CDR2 as SYDVKM. CDR3 length equals 15 residues. CDR3 bases: TGTGCCAGCTACTCCGGGACAGGGTTGAACACTGAAGCTTTCTTT. Protein: CASYSGTGLNTEAFF.

The CDR3 DNA sequence: TGTGCCAGCAGCGTCACAGGGGGCGCGGGAGGAGCTTTCTTT. It is translated as CASSVTGGAGGAFF. The V and J genes are TRBV9 and TRBJ1-1, with 9 bases aligning to TRBD1. Per germline, CDR1 SGDLS and CDR2 YYNGEE. The CDR3 has 14 amino acids. After removal of 2 bases from V and 10 bases from J, the junction contained 9 bases not matched to a gene.

There are a few counts of this clonotype. The chain combines TRBV18 with TRBJ1-5; unclear D gene. The CDR3 runs to 12 residues. Germline values: CDR1 KGHSH, CDR2 LQKENI. Trimming took 8 bases from V and 5 from J, leaving 10 bases between them. The CDR3, as DNA: TGTGCCAGCCACGGACGGGATCAGCCCCAGCATTTT. Amino acids: CASHGRDQPQHF.

This clonotype came up many times. The V call is TRBV20-1, the J call TRBJ1-2, with TRBD1 as a possible D gene (5 bases). CDR1 and CDR2 (germline): DFQATT, SNEGSKA (reference sequence). The CDR3 covers 14 residues. Trimming cost V 0 bases and J 4 bases, with 12 bases left between them. CDR3 loop: CSARDGASGYGYTF. The CDR3 region has the DNA TGCAGTGCTAGAGATGGGGCCAGCGGCTATGGCTACACCTTC.

This clonotype was counted many times. The rearrangement joins TRBV12-3 or TRBV12-4 to TRBJ2-1, with D tentatively TRBD1 (6 bases). Trimming took off 7 bases at V and 4 bases at J, with 17 bases between the two ends. The CDR3 totals 15 residues. The CDR3 bases are TGTGCCAGCACTCGGTCTGGGGGCCTATACAATGAGCAGTTCTTC. This gives the protein CASTRSGGLYNEQFF.